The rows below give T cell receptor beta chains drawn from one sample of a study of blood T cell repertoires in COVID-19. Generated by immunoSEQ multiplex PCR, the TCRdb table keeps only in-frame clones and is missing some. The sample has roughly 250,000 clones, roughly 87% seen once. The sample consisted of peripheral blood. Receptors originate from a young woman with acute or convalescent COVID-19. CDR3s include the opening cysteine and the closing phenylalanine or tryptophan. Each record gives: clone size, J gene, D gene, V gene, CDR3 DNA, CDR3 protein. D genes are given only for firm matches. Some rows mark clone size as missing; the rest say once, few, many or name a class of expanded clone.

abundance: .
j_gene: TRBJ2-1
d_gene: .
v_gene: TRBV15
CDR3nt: TGTGCCACCAGCAGACAGGGGAAGGATGAGCAGTTCTTC
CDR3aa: CATSRQGKDEQFF

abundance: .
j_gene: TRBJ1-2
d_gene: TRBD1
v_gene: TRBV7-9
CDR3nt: TGTGCCAGCAGCCAGAGGACAGGGGTAAAGACTAACTATGGCTACACCTTC
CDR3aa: CASSQRTGVKTNYGYTF

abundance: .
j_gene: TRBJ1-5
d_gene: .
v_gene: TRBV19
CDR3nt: TGTGCCAGTAGTCCCGGAGACTTTCGAAATCAGCCCCAGCATTTT
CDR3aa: CASSPGDFRNQPQHF

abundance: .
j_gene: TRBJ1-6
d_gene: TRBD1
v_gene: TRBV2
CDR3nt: TGTGCCAGCCAGACAGGGGCTAATTCACCCCTCCACTTT
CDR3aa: CASQTGANSPLHF

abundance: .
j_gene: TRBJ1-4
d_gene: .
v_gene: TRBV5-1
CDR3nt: TGCGCCAGCACCCTTGGTTGGCAGACAACTAATGAAAAACTGTTTTTT
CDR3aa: CASTLGWQTTNEKLFF

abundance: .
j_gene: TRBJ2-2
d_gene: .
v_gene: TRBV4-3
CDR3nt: TGCGCCAGCAGCCAAGGTCTAGCATCCGGGGAGCTGTTTTTT
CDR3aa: CASSQGLASGELFF

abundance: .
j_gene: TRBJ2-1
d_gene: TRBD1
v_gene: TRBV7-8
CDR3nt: TGTGCCAGCAGCTCCCTTTCGACAGGGCAAAATGAGCAGTTCTTC
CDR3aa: CASSSLSTGQNEQFF

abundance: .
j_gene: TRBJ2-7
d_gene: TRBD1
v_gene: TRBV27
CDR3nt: TGTGCCGGGGGGACAGGGGTCAACGAGCAGTACTTC
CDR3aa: CAGGTGVNEQYF

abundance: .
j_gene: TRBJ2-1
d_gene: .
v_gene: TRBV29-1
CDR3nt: TGCAGCGGGAAGGACAGCTTCTACAATGAGCAGTTCTTC
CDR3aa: CSGKDSFYNEQFF

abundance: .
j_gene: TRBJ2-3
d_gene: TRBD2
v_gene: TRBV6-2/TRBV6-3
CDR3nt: TGTGCCAGCAGTTACCACCAACTAGCGGGGGTCACAGATACGCAGTATTTT
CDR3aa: CASSYHQLAGVTDTQYF

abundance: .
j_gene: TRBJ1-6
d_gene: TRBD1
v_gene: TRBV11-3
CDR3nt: TGTGCCAGCAGCCGCAGGGGGCCTAATTCACCCCTCCACTTT
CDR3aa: CASSRRGPNSPLHF

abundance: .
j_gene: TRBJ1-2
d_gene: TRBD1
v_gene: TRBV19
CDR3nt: TGTGCCAGTAGCACAGGGGGCTCTGTGGGCTACACCTTC
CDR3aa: CASSTGGSVGYTF

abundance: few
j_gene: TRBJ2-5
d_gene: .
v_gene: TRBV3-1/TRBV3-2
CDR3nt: TGTGCCAGCAGGTACTACTACCAAGAGACCCAGTACTTC
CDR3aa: CASRYYYQETQYF

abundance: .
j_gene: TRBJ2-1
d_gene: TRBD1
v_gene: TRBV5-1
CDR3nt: TGCGCCAGCAGCGTTCGCCGGGACAGGGGTCAGTACAATGAGCAGTTCTTC
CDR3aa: CASSVRRDRGQYNEQFF

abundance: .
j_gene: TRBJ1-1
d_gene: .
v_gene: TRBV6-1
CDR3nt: TGTGCCAGCAGTGATCTACAGAACATGAACACTGAAGCTTTCTTT
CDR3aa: CASSDLQNMNTEAFF

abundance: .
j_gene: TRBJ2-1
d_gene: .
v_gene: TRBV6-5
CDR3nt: TGTGCCAGCAGAGGGGATACAATTGATGAGCAGTTCTTC
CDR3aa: CASRGDTIDEQFF

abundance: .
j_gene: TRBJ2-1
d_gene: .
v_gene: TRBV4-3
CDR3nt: TGCGCCAGCAGCCAAGATCCAGGAGGTCGGCAGTTCTTC
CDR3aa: CASSQDPGGRQFF

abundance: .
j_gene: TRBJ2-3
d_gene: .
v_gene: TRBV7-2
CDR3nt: TGTGCCAGCAGCTTAGTGCCAGGGCTAGATACGCAGTATTTT
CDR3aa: CASSLVPGLDTQYF

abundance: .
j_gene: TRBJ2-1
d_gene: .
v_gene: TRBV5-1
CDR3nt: TGCGCCAGCAGCCCCACCGAGGATGGCTCCTACAATGAGCAGTTCTTC
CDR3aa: CASSPTEDGSYNEQFF

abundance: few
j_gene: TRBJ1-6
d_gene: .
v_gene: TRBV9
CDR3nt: TGTGCCAGCAGCGTAGGACAGAGCTCCTATAATTCACCCCTCCACTTT
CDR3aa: CASSVGQSSYNSPLHF

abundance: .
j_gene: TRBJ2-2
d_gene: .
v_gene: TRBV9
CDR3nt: TGTGCCAGCAGGGGTAGCGCGAACACCGGGGAGCTGTTTTTT
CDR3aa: CASRGSANTGELFF

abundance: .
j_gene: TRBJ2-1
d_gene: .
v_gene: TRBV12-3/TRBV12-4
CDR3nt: TGTGCCAGCAGTTTAGGGGTGAGGGAGCAGTTCTTC
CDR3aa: CASSLGVREQFF

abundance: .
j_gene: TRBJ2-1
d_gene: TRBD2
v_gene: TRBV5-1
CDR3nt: TGCGCCAGCAGCACAGCCGGGACTAGCGGGAGGTACAATGAGCAGTTCTTC
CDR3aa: CASSTAGTSGRYNEQFF

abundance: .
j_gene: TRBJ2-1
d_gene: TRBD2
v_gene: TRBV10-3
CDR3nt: TGTGCCATCAGATCGCTAGCGGGGCACAATGAGCAGTTCTTC
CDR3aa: CAIRSLAGHNEQFF

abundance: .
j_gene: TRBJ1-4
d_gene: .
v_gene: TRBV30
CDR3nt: TGTGCCTGGAAGTTAGGGGGTCGGACTAATGAAAAACTGTTTTTT
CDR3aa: CAWKLGGRTNEKLFF

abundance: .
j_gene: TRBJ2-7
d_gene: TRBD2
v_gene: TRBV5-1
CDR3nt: TGCGCCAGCAGCTTGTCTAGCGGGAGCTCCTACGAGCAGTACTTC
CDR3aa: CASSLSSGSSYEQYF

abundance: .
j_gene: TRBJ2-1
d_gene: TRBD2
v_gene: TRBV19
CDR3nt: TGTGCCAGTGGGGCACTAGCGGGAGACAATGAGCAGTTCTTC
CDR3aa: CASGALAGDNEQFF

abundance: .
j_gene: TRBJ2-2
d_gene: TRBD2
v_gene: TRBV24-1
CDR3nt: TGTGCCACCAGTGATTCAAGCGGGAGACCCGGGGAGCTGTTTTTT
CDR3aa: CATSDSSGRPGELFF

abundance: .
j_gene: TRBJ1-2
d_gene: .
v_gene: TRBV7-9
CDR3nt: TGTGCCAGCAGCTTAGTAGGGCAGGGTAATGGCTACACCTTC
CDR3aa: CASSLVGQGNGYTF

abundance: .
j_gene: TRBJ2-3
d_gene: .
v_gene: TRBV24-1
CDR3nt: TGTGCCACCAGTGACATAACGACTTCCACAGATACGCAGTATTTT
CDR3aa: CATSDITTSTDTQYF

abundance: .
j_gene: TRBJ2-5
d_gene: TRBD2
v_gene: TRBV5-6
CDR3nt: TGTGCCAGCAGTCGTAGCGGGAGGGCCTCGGAGACCCAGTACTTC
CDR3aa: CASSRSGRASETQYF

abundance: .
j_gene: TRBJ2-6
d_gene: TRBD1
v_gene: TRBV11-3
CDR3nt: TGTGCCAGCAGCTTCGGCGACAGGGGGGGGCTTTTTGGGGCCAACGTCCTGACTTTC
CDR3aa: CASSFGDRGGLFGANVLTF

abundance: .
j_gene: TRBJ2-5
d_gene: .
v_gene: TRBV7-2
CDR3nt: TGTGCCAGCAGCTTAGAGCTGCCAAATCAAGAGACCCAGTACTTC
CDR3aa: CASSLELPNQETQYF

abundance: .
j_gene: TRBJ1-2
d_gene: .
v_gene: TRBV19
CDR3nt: TGTGCCAGTAGTATGGGGCCGAGAGGCTACACCTTC
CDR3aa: CASSMGPRGYTF

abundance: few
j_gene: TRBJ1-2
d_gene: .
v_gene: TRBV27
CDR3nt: TGTGCCAGCAGTAAACAGGGTAGTGGCTACACCTTC
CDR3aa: CASSKQGSGYTF

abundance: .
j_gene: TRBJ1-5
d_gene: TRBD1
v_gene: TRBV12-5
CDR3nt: TGTGCTAGTGGCCAGGGGCAGGGGGCCAATCAGCCCCAGCATTTT
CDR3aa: CASGQGQGANQPQHF

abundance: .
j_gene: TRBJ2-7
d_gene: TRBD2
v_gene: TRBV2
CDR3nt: TGTGCCGGAAAAAGCGGGACGGGGGGCGAGCAGTACTTC
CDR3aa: CAGKSGTGGEQYF

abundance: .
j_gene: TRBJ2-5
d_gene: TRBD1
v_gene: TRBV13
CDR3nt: TGTGCCAGCAGCCCTAGACCGGGACAGGGAGGAGAGACCCAGTACTTC
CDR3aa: CASSPRPGQGGETQYF

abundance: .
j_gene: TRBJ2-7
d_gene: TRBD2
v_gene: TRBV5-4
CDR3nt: TGTGCCAGCAGGGTAGCGGGAGGATCCTACGAGCAGTACTTC
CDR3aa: CASRVAGGSYEQYF

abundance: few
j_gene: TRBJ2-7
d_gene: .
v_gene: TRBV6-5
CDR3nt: TGTGCCAGCAGTTACGGCGGCTCCTACGAGCAGTACTTC
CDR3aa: CASSYGGSYEQYF

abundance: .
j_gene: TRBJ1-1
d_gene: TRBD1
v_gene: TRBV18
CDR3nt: TGTGCCAGCTCACCACTTTCCAGGACAGGCGTGGCGATGGGGGGAACTGAAGCTTTCTTT
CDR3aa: CASSPLSRTGVAMGGTEAFF

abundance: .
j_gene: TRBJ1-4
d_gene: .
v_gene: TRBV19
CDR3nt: TGTGCCAGTATCGCCTCCCGACAGGTAACTAATGAAAAACTGTTTTTT
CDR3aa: CASIASRQVTNEKLFF

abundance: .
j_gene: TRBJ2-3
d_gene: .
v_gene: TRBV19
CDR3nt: TGTGCCAGTAGTTCCGGTATAGATACGCAGTATTTT
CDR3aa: CASSSGIDTQYF

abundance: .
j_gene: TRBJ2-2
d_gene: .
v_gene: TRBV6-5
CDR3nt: TGTGCCAGCAGTAGGCGAGGCGGGGAGCTGTTTTTT
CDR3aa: CASSRRGGELFF

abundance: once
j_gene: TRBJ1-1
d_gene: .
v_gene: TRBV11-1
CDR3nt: TGTGCCAGCAGCTTAGGTTACAGGCCAACCACTGAAGCTTTCTTT
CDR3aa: CASSLGYRPTTEAFF

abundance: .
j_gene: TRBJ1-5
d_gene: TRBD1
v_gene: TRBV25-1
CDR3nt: TGTGCCAGCAGTTCCTCGGGACAGGGGAAGCCCCAGCATTTT
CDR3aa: CASSSSGQGKPQHF

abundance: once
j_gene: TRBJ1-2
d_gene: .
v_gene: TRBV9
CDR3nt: TGTGCCAGCAGCGCCCCCAAAGGGGCCTCCTATGGCTACACCTTC
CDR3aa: CASSAPKGASYGYTF

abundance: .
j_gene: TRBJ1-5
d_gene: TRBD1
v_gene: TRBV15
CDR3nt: TGTGCCACCAGCGGACTTGACAGGGGGCTTTATCAGCCCCAGCATTTT
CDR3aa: CATSGLDRGLYQPQHF

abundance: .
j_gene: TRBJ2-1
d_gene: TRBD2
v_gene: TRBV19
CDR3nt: TGTGCCAGTAGTATAGCGGGACTAGCGGGAGGGCCGAGTTTGAATGAGCAGTTCTTC
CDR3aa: CASSIAGLAGGPSLNEQFF

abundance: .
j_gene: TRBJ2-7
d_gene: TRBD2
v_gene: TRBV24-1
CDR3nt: TGTGCCACCAGTGATACCACTAGCGGGAGGATCTACGAGCAGTACTTC
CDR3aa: CATSDTTSGRIYEQYF

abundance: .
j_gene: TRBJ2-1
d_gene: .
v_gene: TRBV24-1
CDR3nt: TGTGCCACCAGTGATTCCGGAGGGAATGAGCAGTTCTTC
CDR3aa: CATSDSGGNEQFF

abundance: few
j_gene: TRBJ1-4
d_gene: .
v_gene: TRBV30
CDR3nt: TGTGCCGCGGGGACGGTGGAAAAACTGTTTTTT
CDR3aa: CAAGTVEKLFF

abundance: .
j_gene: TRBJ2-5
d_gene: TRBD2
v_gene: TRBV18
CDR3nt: TGTGCCAGCCAGACTAGCGGGGCGTACCAAGAGACCCAGTACTTC
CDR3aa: CASQTSGAYQETQYF

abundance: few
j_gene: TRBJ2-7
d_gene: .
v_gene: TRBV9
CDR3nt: TGTGCCAGCAGCCCGACCGGGACAAACTACGAGCAGTACTTC
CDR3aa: CASSPTGTNYEQYF

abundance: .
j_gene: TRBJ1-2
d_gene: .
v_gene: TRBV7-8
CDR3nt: TGTGCCAGCAGCTTAGAGTTCGGCTATGGCTACACCTTC
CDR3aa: CASSLEFGYGYTF

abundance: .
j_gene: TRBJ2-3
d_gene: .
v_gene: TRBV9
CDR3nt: TGTGCCAGCAGCGATAGCGGATTTAGCACAGATACGCAGTATTTT
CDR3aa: CASSDSGFSTDTQYF

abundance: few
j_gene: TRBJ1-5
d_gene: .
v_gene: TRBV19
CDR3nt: TGTGCCAGTAGTATAGGAGGCGGAAATAGCAATCAGCCCCAGCATTTT
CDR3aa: CASSIGGGNSNQPQHF